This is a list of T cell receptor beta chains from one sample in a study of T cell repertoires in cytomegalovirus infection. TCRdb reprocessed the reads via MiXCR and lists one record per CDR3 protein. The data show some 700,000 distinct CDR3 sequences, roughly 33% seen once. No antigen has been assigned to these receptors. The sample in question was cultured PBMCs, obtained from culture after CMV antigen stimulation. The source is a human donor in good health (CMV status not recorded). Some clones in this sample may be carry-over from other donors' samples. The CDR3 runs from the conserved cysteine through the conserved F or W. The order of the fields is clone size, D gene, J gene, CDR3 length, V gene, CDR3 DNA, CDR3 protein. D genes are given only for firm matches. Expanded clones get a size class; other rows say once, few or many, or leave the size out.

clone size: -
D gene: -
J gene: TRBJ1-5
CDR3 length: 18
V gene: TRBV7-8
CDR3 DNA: TGTGCCAGCAGCTTAGCCCGCAACAGGGTAGGATTCAATCAGCCCCAGCATTTT
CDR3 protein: CASSLARNRVGFNQPQHF

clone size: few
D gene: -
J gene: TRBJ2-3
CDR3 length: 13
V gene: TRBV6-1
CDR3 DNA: TGTGCCAGCAGTGAAAGTCCCCCTCATACGCAGTATTTT
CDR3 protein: CASSESPPHTQYF

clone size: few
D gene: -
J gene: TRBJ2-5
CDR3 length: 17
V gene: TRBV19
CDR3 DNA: TGTGCCAGTAGTGCAACAAACACCTACTTGTACCAAGAGACCCAGTACTTC
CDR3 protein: CASSATNTYLYQETQYF

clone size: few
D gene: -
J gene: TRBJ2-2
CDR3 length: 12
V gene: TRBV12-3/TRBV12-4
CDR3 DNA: TGTGCCAGCAGCCCTATGTTCGGGGAGCTGTTTTTT
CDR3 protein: CASSPMFGELFF

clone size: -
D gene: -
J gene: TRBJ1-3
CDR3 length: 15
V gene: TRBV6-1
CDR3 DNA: TGTGCCAGCAGTGAAGCGGCAGGGCATGGAAACACCATATATTTT
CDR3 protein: CASSEAAGHGNTIYF

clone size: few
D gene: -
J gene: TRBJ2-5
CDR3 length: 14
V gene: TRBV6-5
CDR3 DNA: TGTGCCAGCAGTTACTCCGTGCCAGAAGAGACCCAGTACTTC
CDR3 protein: CASSYSVPEETQYF

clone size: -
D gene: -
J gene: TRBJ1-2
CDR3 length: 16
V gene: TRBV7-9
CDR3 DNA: TGTGCCAGCAGTTTCCTTCGTCGGGGTTCCGCTTATGGCTACACCTTC
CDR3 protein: CASSFLRRGSAYGYTF

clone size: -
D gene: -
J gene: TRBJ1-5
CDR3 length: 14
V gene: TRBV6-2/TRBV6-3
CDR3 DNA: TGTGCCAGCTCAGGGGTCAGGACTTATCAGCCCCAGCATTTT
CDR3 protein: CASSGVRTYQPQHF

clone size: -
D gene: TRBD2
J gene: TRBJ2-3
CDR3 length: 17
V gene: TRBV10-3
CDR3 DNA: TGTGCCATCAGTGAGTCCAGGATACTAGCGGGAGTAGATACGCAGTATTTT
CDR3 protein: CAISESRILAGVDTQYF

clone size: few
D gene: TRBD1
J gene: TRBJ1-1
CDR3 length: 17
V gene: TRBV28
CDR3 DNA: TGTGCCAGCAGTGTTCCTAATTGGGACAGAGTAAACACTGAAGCTTTCTTT
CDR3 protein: CASSVPNWDRVNTEAFF

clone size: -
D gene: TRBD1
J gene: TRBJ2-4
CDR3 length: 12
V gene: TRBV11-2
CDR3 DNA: TGTGCCAGCAGCTCAGGACAGGGGATGGGTTACTTC
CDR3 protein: CASSSGQGMGYF

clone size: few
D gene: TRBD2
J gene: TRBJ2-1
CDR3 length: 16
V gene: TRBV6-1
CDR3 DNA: TGTGCCAGCACCCACGGGGGGTCCTCCTCCTACAATGAGCAGTTCTTC
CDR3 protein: CASTHGGSSSYNEQFF

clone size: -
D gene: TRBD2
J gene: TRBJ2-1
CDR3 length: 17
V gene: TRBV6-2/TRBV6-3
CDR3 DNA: TGTGCCAGCAGTTACTCGGCTAGCGGGAGGCTAGGTGATGAGCAGTTCTTC
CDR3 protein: CASSYSASGRLGDEQFF

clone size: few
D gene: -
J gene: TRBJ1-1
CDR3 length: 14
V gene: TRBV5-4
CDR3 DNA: TGTGCCAGCAGCTTGGACAACGCGAACACTGAAGCTTTCTTT
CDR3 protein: CASSLDNANTEAFF

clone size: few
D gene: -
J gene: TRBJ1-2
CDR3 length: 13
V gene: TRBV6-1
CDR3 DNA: TGTGCCAGTCGGTGGCAGACATACTATGGCTACACCTTC
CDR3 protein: CASRWQTYYGYTF

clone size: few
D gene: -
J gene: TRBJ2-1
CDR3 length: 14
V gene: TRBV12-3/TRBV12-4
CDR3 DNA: TGTGCCAGCAGTATCCCGGAGACCTACAATGAGCAGTTCTTC
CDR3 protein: CASSIPETYNEQFF

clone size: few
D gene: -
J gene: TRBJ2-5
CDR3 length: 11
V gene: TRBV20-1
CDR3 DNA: TGCAGTGCTAGATTCGGGGAGACCCAGTACTTC
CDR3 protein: CSARFGETQYF

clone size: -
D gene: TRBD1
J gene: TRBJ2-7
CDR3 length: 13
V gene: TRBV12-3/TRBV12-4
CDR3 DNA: TGTGCCAGCAGTTTCCGGGACAGGGTCGAGCAGTACTTC
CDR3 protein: CASSFRDRVEQYF

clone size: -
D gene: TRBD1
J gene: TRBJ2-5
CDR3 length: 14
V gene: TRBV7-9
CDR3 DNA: TGTGCCAGCAGTAATAGGGACAGGGGAGAGACCCAGAACTTC
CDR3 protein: CASSNRDRGETQNF

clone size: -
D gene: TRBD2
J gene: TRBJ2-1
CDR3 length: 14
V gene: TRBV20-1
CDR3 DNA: TGCAGTGTCCCCACTAGCGGGGTTGGGGGTGAGCAGTTCTTC
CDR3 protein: CSVPTSGVGGEQFF

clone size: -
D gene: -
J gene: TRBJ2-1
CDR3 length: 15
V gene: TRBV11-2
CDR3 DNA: TGTGCCAGCACCCAAATAGACGGTTCCCGCAATGAGCAGTTCTTC
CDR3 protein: CASTQIDGSRNEQFF

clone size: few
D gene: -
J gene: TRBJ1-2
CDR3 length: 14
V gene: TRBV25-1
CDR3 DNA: TGTGCCAGCAGCAACGTGGGGGGAGTGGACGGCTACACCTTC
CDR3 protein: CASSNVGGVDGYTF

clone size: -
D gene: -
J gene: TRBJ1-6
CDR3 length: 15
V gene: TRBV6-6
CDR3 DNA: TGTGCCAGCAGTTCTCCCCGGAATTATAATTCACCCCTCCACTTT
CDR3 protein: CASSSPRNYNSPLHF

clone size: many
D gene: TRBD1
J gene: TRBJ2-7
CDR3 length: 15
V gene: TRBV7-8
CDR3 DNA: TGTGCCAGCAGCTCCGCCGGGACAGGGCGGTACGAGCAGTACTTC
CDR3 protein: CASSSAGTGRYEQYF

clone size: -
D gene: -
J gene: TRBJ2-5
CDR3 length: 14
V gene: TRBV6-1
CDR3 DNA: TGTGCCACACGGGGTGGGGGGCTCGAAGAGACCCAGTACTTC
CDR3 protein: CATRGGGLEETQYF

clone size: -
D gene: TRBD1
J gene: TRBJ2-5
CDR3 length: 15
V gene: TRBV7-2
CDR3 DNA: TGTGCCAGCAACCCCCGGGACAGGTATTCGGAGACCCAGTACTTC
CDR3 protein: CASNPRDRYSETQYF

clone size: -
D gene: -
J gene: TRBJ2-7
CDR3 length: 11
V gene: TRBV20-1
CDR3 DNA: TGCAGTGCTCTTCGCGGGTCCGAGCAGTACTTC
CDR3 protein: CSALRGSEQYF

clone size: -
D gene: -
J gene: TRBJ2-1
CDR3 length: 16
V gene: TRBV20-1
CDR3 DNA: TGCAGTGCTAGAACCGGGGGCAATTACTTCTACAATGAGCAGTTCTTC
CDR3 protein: CSARTGGNYFYNEQFF

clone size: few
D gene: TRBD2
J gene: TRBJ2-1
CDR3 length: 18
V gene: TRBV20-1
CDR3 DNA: TGCAGTGCTAGAGATTGGGCTGGCGGGAGGGCCTCCTACAATGAGCAGTTCTTC
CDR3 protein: CSARDWAGGRASYNEQFF

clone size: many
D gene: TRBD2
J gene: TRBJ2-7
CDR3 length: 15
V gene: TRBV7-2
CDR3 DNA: TGTGCCAGCAGCTTAGGACCGGGGAGGGGCTACGAGCAGTACTTC
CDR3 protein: CASSLGPGRGYEQYF

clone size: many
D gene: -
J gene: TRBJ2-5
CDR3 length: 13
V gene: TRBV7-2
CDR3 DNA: TGTGCCAGCAGACCCGGGGACCAAGAGACCCAGTACTTC
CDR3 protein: CASRPGDQETQYF

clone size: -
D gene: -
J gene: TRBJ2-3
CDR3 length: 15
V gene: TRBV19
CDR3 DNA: TGTGCCAGTAGAAGGGGGGGACCACCCCCAGATACGCAGTATTTT
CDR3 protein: CASRRGGPPPDTQYF

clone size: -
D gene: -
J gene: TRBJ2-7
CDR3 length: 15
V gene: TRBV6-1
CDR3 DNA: TGTGCCAGCAGTGAAGCTTCTAGGGTTGGCTACGAGCAGTACTTC
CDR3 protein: CASSEASRVGYEQYF

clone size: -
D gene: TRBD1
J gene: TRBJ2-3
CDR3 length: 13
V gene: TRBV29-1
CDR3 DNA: TGCAGCGTTGGGGGACAGGGCACAGATACGCAGTATTTT
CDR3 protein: CSVGGQGTDTQYF

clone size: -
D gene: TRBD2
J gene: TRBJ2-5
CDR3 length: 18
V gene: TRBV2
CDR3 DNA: TGTGCCAGCAGTAATCCCGGGACTAGCGGGCTAGGGATGGAGACCCAGTACTTC
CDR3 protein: CASSNPGTSGLGMETQYF

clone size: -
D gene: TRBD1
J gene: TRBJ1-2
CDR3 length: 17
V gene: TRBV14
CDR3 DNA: TGTGCCAGCAGCCAATCGCGGACAGGTCGAGTGAGTTATGGCTACACCTTC
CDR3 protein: CASSQSRTGRVSYGYTF

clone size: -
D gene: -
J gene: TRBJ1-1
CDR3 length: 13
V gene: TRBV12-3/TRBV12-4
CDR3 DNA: TGTGCCAGCAGTCTGGGACCAGAGCCTGAAGCTTTCTTT
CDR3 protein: CASSLGPEPEAFF

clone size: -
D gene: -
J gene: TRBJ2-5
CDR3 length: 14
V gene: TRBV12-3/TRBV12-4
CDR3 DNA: TGTGCCAGCAGTTACCAGCACCCCCCGGAGACCCAGTACTTC
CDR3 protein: CASSYQHPPETQYF

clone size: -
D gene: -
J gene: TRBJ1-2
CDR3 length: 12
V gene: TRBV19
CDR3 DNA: TGTGCCAGTAGGCAGGCTACCTATGGCTACACCTTC
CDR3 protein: CASRQATYGYTF

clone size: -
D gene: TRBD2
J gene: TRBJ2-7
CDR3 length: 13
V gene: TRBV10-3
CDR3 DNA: TGTGCCATCAGGGGACTAGAGTCCTACGAGCAGTACTTC
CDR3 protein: CAIRGLESYEQYF

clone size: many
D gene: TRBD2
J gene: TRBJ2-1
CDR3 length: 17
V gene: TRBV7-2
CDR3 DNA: TGTGCCAGCAGCTCCAGTCTAGCGGGAGGGGGGGGTAATGAGCAGTTCTTC
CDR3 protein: CASSSSLAGGGGNEQFF

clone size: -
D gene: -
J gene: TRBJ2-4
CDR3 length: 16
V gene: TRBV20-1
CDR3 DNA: TGCAGTGCTAGACCGCCCCCGACAGGAGCCAAAAACATTCAGTACTTC
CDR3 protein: CSARPPPTGAKNIQYF

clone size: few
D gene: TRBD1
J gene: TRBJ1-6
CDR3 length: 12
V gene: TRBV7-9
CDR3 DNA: TGTGCCAGCAGCAGGGACAGTTCACCCCTCCACTTT
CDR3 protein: CASSRDSSPLHF

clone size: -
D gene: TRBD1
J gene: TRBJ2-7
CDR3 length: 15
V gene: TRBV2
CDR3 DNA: TGTGCCAGCAGCTGGGACCGGGACAGATACTACGAGCAGTACTTC
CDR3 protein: CASSWDRDRYYEQYF

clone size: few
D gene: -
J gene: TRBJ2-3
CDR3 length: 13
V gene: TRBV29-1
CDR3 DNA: TGCAGCGCCCTAGAGGACTTCACAGATACGCAGTATTTT
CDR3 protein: CSALEDFTDTQYF

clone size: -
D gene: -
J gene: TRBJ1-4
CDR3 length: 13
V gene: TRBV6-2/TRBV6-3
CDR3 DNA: TGTGCCTCACGGGAGGCAACTAATGAAAAACTGTTTTTT
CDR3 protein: CASREATNEKLFF

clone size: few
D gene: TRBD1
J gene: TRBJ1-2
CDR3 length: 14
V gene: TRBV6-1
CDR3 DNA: TGTGCCAGCAGTGAAGCAGGACAGGGATATGGCTACACCTTC
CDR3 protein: CASSEAGQGYGYTF

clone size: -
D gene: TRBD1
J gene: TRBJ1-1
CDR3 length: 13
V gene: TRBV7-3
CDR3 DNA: TGTGCCAGCAGCTTAGAGGGGGCGAGTCAATCTTTCTTT
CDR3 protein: CASSLEGASQSFF

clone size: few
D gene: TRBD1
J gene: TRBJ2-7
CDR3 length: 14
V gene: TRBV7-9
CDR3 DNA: TGTGCCAGCAGCTTTCCCGACAGGGCCTACGAGCAGTACTTC
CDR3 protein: CASSFPDRAYEQYF

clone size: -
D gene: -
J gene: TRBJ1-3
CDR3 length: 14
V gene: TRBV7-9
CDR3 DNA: TGTGCCAGCAGTTGGGATAACTCTGGAAACACCATATATTTT
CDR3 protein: CASSWDNSGNTIYF